The 25 T cell receptor beta chains presented below share a single source sample, sequenced in a study of shared clonotypes between healthy human individuals. Generated by immunoSEQ multiplex PCR, the TCRdb table keeps only in-frame clones and is missing some. Of under 2.5 million clones listed, 85% to 95% are singletons. Sequenced material: naive CD4+ T cells from PBMCs. Stated subset: CD45RA+ positively selected. Receptors originate from a man between 18 and 35 years old in good health. Some clones in this sample may be carry-over from other donors' samples.

The rearrangement joins TRBV28 to TRBJ2-7, with 16 nucleotides matching TRBD2. The CDR3 is made up of 16 amino acids. Germline-derived CDR1 and CDR2 are MDHEN and SYDVKM. The trim removed 5 bases at V and 4 bases at J, leaving 5 bases unmatched. CDR3 loop: CASSPGLAGGRYEQYF. The CDR3 DNA reads as TGTGCCAGCAGTCCGGGACTAGCGGGAGGGCGGTACGAGCAGTACTTC.

V usage is TRBV2 and J usage is TRBJ1-5; 7 bases match TRBD1. This CDR3 spans 13 amino acids. Germline CDR1 is SNHLY and CDR2 is FYNNEI. J was trimmed by 7 bases and V by 6 bases; bases with no gene match: 6. The CDR3 bases are TGTGCCAGCAGGGCAGGGGGAGGCCAGCCCCAGCATTTT. The encoded protein is CASRAGGGQPQHF. Full variable domain (rest looked up from reference TRBV2 and TRBJ1-5): EPEVTQTPSHQVTQMGQEVILRCVPISNHLYFYWYRQILGQKVEFLVSFYNNEISEKSEIFDDQFSVERPDGSNFTLKIRSTKLEDSAMYFCASRAGGGQPQHFGDGTRLSIL.

The CDR3 here is CASRRPGANYGYTF. The CDR3 nucleotides read TGTGCCAGCAGGCGCCCCGGAGCTAACTATGGCTACACCTTC. The rearrangement joins TRBV6-5 to TRBJ1-2, with D unclear. V lost 6 bases, J lost 0 bases, and 11 bases lay in between. The CDR3 extends over 14 amino acids. CDR1 and CDR2 from the germline V gene are MNHEY and SVGAGI.

The J gene is TRBJ2-1, the V gene TRBV5-4; 8 bases line up with TRBD2. CDR1 and CDR2 from the germline V gene are SGHNT and YYREEE (reference sequence). This CDR3 spans 15 amino acids. The V and J ends lost 0 bases and 6 bases, in that order; junction bases with no gene match: 5. Written as DNA, the CDR3 is TGTGCCAGCAGCTTGGCGGGACTAGGGGCCAATGAGCAGTTCTTC. Encoded protein: CASSLAGLGANEQFF.

This chain's CDR3 is CASSLAGRGLVNTEAFF. The CDR3 DNA reads as TGTGCCAGCAGCTTAGCGGGCAGGGGCTTAGTGAACACTGAAGCTTTCTTT. This chain uses TRBV7-8 with TRBJ1-1, with a possible D match to TRBD1 (6 bases). V dropped 0 bases and J dropped 0 bases, with 14 bases sitting between them. The CDR3 has 17 amino acids. Germline CDR1 SGHVS, CDR2 FQNEAQ.

The chain couples TRBV5-1 to TRBJ2-1, with 11 positions matching TRBD2. Germline loops: CDR1 SGHRS, CDR2 YFSETQ. Trimming removed 4 bases from V and 8 bases from J; junction bases left unmatched: 8. This CDR3 is 15 amino acids long. The CDR3 DNA sequence: TGCGCCAGCAGCGCACTAGCGGGAGTTGTATATGAGCAGTTCTTC. Residues: CASSALAGVVYEQFF.

This sequence joins TRBV4-1 and TRBJ2-6; D is ambiguous. The V gene lost 0 bases and the J gene lost 0 bases, with 12 bases spanning the gap. CDR1 is MGHRA, CDR2 YSYEKL, per germline. The CDR3 runs to 18 residues. Here the CDR3 DNA reads TGCGCCAGCAGCCAAGATCGTGGCAGTAACTCTGGGGCCAACGTCCTGACTTTC. This gives the protein CASSQDRGSNSGANVLTF.

This clone appeared a single time. The gene calls are TRBV28 and TRBJ1-5; unclear D gene. Germline assignment: CDR1 MDHEN and CDR2 SYDVKM. Trimming removed 3 bases at V and 3 bases at J, with 15 bases between. The CDR3 extends over 16 amino acids. CDR3 in amino acids: CASSFFLGQNNQPQHF. DNA for the CDR3: TGTGCCAGCAGTTTCTTCTTAGGGCAGAACAATCAGCCCCAGCATTTT.

The CDR3 region has the DNA TGCAGCGTTGAAGGTGAAGGGGGATATGAGACCCAGTACTTC. It encodes CSVEGEGGYETQYF. The rearrangement joins TRBV29-1 to TRBJ2-5, with D possibly being TRBD1 (6 bases). The CDR3 is 14 residues long. With 1 base removed from V and 5 bases from J, the gap between germline ends came to 14 bases. Germline values: CDR1 SQVTM, CDR2 ANQGSEA.

The rearrangement links TRBV27 to TRBJ1-2, with D possibly being TRBD1 (6 bases). V was cut by 2 bases and J by 5 bases, with 15 bases left in between. The CDR3 has 15 residues. CDR1 MNHEY and CDR2 SMNVEV come from the germline V gene (reference sequence). CDR3 nucleotides: TGTGCCAGCAGTTTAAGGACCGGGACACCTTATGGCTACACCTTC. Protein sequence: CASSLRTGTPYGYTF.

The genes are TRBV6-4 and TRBJ2-5; the D gene is possibly TRBD1 (5 bases). Deletions cut 4 bases from V and 5 bases from J, with 11 bases between. CDR3 size: 13 residues. Germline-derived CDR1 and CDR2 are MRHNA and SNTAGT. The CDR3 coding sequence is TGTGCCAGCAGTGCCAGGGTGGGGGAGACCCAGTACTTC. Translating it yields CASSARVGETQYF.

This clone was picked up a small number of times. V is TRBV19 and J is TRBJ1-5, with D perhaps TRBD1 (5 bases). The CDR3 consists of 14 residues. Germline lookup yields CDR1 LNHDA and CDR2 SQIVND (reference sequence). The ends were cut back, 3 bases at V and 5 bases at J, with 11 bases in the middle. The CDR3 region is CASSIQRGDQPQHF. CDR3 DNA: TGTGCCAGTAGTATCCAAAGGGGTGATCAGCCCCAGCATTTT. The entire variable domain, with the rest obtained from reference TRBV19 and TRBJ1-5, is as follows: DGGITQSPKYLFRKEGQNVTLSCEQNLNHDAMYWYRQDPGQGLRLIYYSQIVNDFQKGDIAEGYSVSREKKESFPLTVTSAQKNPTAFYLCASSIQRGDQPQHFGDGTRLSIL.

The count of this clone is one. The genes are TRBV6-4 and TRBJ2-3, with 10 positions matching TRBD2. This CDR3 comprises 15 residues. Germline assignment: CDR1 MRHNA and CDR2 SNTAGT. J gave up 0 bases and V 6 bases, and 3 bases lay outside the gene matches. The CDR3 bases are TGTGCCAGCAGCGCGACTAGCGGGAGCACAGATACGCAGTATTTT. Protein sequence: CASSATSGSTDTQYF.

In this sample, this clone turned up once. The rearrangement uses TRBV5-1 and TRBJ2-7; 7 bases agree with TRBD1. Germline CDR1 SGHRS, CDR2 YFSETQ. V shed 6 bases and J 2 bases; nucleotides not matched to a gene: 8. The CDR3 consists of 14 residues. The CDR3 sequence: CASKPGTDAYEQYF. CDR3 DNA sequence: TGCGCCAGCAAACCCGGGACAGACGCCTACGAGCAGTACTTC.

The chain combines TRBV27 with TRBJ2-7; no reliable D call. The CDR3 sequence is 13 residues long. Trimming removed 4 bases from V and 0 bases from J, with 7 bases in between. Germline assignment: CDR1 MNHEY and CDR2 SMNVEV (reference sequence). The CDR3 is CASSSFPSYEQYF. In nucleotides, the CDR3 is TGTGCCAGCAGTTCCTTCCCCTCCTACGAGCAGTACTTC.

The chain links TRBV13 to TRBJ2-7; D is unresolved. The V end was cut by 0 bases, the J end by 6 bases, with 6 bases between. This CDR3 has 12 residues. The germline V gene has CDR1 PRHDT and CDR2 FYEKMQ (reference sequence). The CDR3 region is CASSLGWREQYF. CDR3 coding DNA: TGTGCCAGCAGCTTAGGCTGGCGCGAGCAGTACTTC.

The chain couples TRBV19 to TRBJ1-2, with D unresolved. The CDR3 spans 12 residues. Trimming removed 4 bases at V and 4 bases at J, with 7 bases between. Germline lookup yields CDR1 LNHDA and CDR2 SQIVND (reference sequence). The CDR3 reads CASSTRSYGYTF. The CDR3 DNA is TGTGCCAGTAGTACAAGGTCCTATGGCTACACCTTC.

The CDR3 spells CASSDQGILYEQYF. The CDR3 DNA reads TGTGCCAGCAGTGATCAGGGGATCCTTTACGAGCAGTACTTC. The J gene is TRBJ2-7, the V gene TRBV2, with D possibly TRBD1 on 6 matching bases. Trimming left V 3 bases short and J 4 bases short, with 13 bases between. The CDR3 is 14 amino acids. CDR1 and CDR2 (germline): SNHLY, FYNNEI.

This rearrangement joins TRBV4-1 to TRBJ2-2; TRBD2 matches at 9 bases. V lost 4 bases to trimming and J lost 3 bases; unmatched junction nucleotides: 12. Per the germline V gene, CDR1 is MGHRA and CDR2 is YSYEKL. The CDR3 length is 18 residues. The CDR3 loop reads CASSPPRWGLADTGELFF. The CDR3 nucleotides read TGCGCCAGCAGCCCACCTCGCTGGGGACTAGCAGACACCGGGGAGCTGTTTTTT.

The chain is built from TRBV6-6 and TRBJ2-7; 8 bases line up with TRBD2. V trimming: 3 bases; J trimming: 2 bases; junction bases outside the gene matches: 0. Germline values: CDR1 MNHNY, CDR2 SVGAGI (reference sequence). This CDR3 is 13 amino acids long. The CDR3 loop is CASSYSGAYEQYF. DNA for the CDR3: TGTGCCAGCAGTTATAGCGGGGCCTACGAGCAGTACTTC.

The V call is TRBV4-3, the J call TRBJ2-4; no definite D call. The V and J ends lost 0 bases and 3 bases respectively, with 15 bases between them. The CDR3 has 17 amino acids. Per germline, CDR1 LGHNA and CDR2 YSLEER. CDR3 in amino acids: CASSQEGRLVVKNIQYF. The CDR3, as DNA: TGCGCCAGCAGCCAAGAAGGAAGGTTGGTTGTCAAAAACATTCAGTACTTC.

The chain employs TRBV7-3 and TRBJ2-1; 13 bases are shared with TRBD2. The CDR3 loop spans 16 amino acids. Unmatched junction bases numbered 9, after V lost 5 bases and J lost 8 bases. Germline lookup yields CDR1 SGHTA and CDR2 FQGTGA. In nucleotides, the CDR3 is TGTGCCAGCAGCCCACTAGCGGGAGGGCCCTCGTATGAGCAGTTCTTC. Translation: CASSPLAGGPSYEQFF.

The gene calls are TRBV7-8 and TRBJ1-2; TRBD1 is a possible D gene (6 bases). CDR1 and CDR2 from the germline V gene are SGHVS and FQNEAQ. Trimming cost V 5 bases and J 4 bases, with 17 bases left between them. The CDR3 length is 15 residues. The CDR3 nucleotides are TGTGCCAGCAGCCCACACAGGGCTAGTGGCTATGGCTACACCTTC. It translates to CASSPHRASGYGYTF.

The genes are TRBV19 and TRBJ2-7, with D possibly matching TRBD2 (5 bases). There are 13 residues in the CDR3. Trimming took off 5 bases at V and 0 bases at J, with 8 bases between the two ends. In germline, CDR1 is LNHDA, CDR2 SQIVND (reference sequence). This CDR3 reads CASSPGNSYEQYF. The CDR3, as DNA: TGTGCCAGTAGTCCGGGAAACTCCTACGAGCAGTACTTC. The full variable domain, completed using reference TRBV19 and TRBJ2-7, is DGGITQSPKYLFRKEGQNVTLSCEQNLNHDAMYWYRQDPGQGLRLIYYSQIVNDFQKGDIAEGYSVSREKKESFPLTVTSAQKNPTAFYLCASSPGNSYEQYFGPGTRLTVT.

The V and J genes are TRBV18 and TRBJ1-1, with D perhaps TRBD1 (6 bases). CDR3 size: 15 residues. The ends were cut back, 3 bases at V and 3 bases at J, with 14 bases in the middle. Germline CDR1 is KGHSH and CDR2 is LQKENI. CDR3 loop: CASSPRGHVDTEAFF. CDR3 in DNA: TGTGCCAGCTCACCTCGGGGGCACGTTGACACTGAAGCTTTCTTT.